These 8 T cell receptor beta chains came from one sample sequenced in a study. TCRdb reanalysed the RT-PCR reads using MiXCR and keeps one entry per CDR3 protein. The data show around 700,000 distinct CDR3 sequences, with around 14% seen just once and 3.6% held by the top ten. Sequencing input: memory CD4+ T cells from blood. Receptors were obtained from a female donor in good health, serving as a healthy control.

On this clonotype itself: A read error may be the cause here, since a much bigger clone is one base away. The rearrangement joins TRBV12-3 or TRBV12-4 to TRBJ1-5; TRBD1 might be the D (5 bases). This CDR3 comprises 15 residues. V lost 4 bases and J lost 7, with 17 bases in between. CDR3 sequence reads: CASSSGSAGSQPQHF. The DNA for the CDR3 is TGTGCCAGCAGTTCTGGGTCGGCAGGGAGCCAGCCCCAGCATTTT.

This chain connects TRBV20-1 to TRBJ2-2; TRBD2 matches at 11 bases. From germline, CDR1 is DFQATT and CDR2 SNEGSKA (reference sequence). The CDR3 length is 17 residues. With V trimmed by 7 bases and J by 2 bases, 12 bases remained unmatched. The CDR3 here is CSVPGVAGGPNTGELFF. The CDR3 nucleotides are TGCAGTGTCCCGGGGGTAGCGGGAGGGCCTAACACCGGGGAGCTGTTTTTT.

The chain uses TRBV12-3 or TRBV12-4 and TRBJ1-2, with D unclear. This CDR3 contains 12 residues. The germline V and J ends were trimmed by 6 bases and 1 base, with 6 bases remaining between them. The DNA of the CDR3 is TGTGCCAGCAGAGGTAATAACTATGGCTACACCTTC. It yields the protein CASRGNNYGYTF.

This clonotype was seen ten or more times. This chain's CDR3 is CASSLTSGSRDTQYF. CDR3 sequence (DNA): TGTGCCAGCAGCTTGACTAGCGGGAGCCGGGATACGCAGTATTTT. The J gene is TRBJ2-3, the V gene TRBV7-2; TRBD2 matches 12 bases. The CDR3 runs 15 residues. Germline values: CDR1 SGHTA, CDR2 FQGNSA. V trimming: 3 bases; J trimming: 6 bases; junction bases outside the gene matches: 4.

This clonotype was seen more than once but under ten times. The V and J genes are TRBV3-1 and TRBJ1-2, with 8 bases identical to TRBD1. V lost 4 bases, J lost 3 bases, and 7 bases stayed unmatched. This CDR3 has 15 residues. Looked up from germline, CDR1 is LGHDT and CDR2 is YNNKEL (reference sequence). The CDR3 sequence is CASSPTGQGDYGYTF. Here the CDR3 DNA reads TGTGCCAGCAGCCCAACCGGACAGGGCGACTATGGCTACACCTTC.

The chain is built from TRBV25-1 and TRBJ1-4, with D uncertain. Germline V gene sequence: CDR1 MGHDK, CDR2 SYGVNS. V lost 0 bases and J lost 2, with 10 bases in between. The CDR3 extends over 16 amino acids. CDR3 DNA sequence: TGTGCCAGCAGTGAATATCGTGCGCGGACTAATGAAAAACTGTTTTTT. Residues: CASSEYRARTNEKLFF.

The gene calls are TRBV28 and TRBJ1-6, with 7 bases identical to TRBD1. The CDR3 loop spans 17 amino acids. The germline V gene has CDR1 MDHEN and CDR2 SYDVKM. V was clipped by 5 bases and J by 7 bases; unmatched bases: 14. The CDR3: CASSLLQGLGGNSPLHF. The CDR3 DNA sequence: TGTGCCAGCAGTCTGCTACAGGGGCTAGGGGGCAATTCACCCCTCCACTTT.

The chain combines TRBV7-9 with TRBJ2-3; 7 bases are a match to TRBD1. V dropped 8 bases and J dropped 2; count of bases not matched to a gene: 7. The CDR3 has 14 residues. In germline, CDR1 is SEHNR, CDR2 FQNEAQ (reference sequence). The CDR3 bases are TGTGCCAGCCGGGACAGCCTCTACACAGATACGCAGTATTTT. Protein product: CASRDSLYTDTQYF.